The source of this T cell receptor beta chain is a study of T cell repertoires in cytomegalovirus infection (dated by TCRdb to between 2017 and 2020). In terms of the full investigation: Recently identified HLA-C-restricted CMV epitopes, whose presentation resists viral immunomodulation, were targeted by peptide stimulations together with well-studied HLA-B-restricted epitopes. Because public TCR beta signatures pointed to carriage of CMV infection together with the matching HLA type, the HLA type of each donor mattered for the analysis. Beyond this particular receptor, the publication reports: The ex vivo response was dominated by HLA-C-restricted CMV-specific TCR beta clonotypes, which also provided the single most frequent clonotype in two of eight donors. In both this cohort and an independent roughly 330-donor cohort, the cumulative frequency of public TCR beta family members distinguished carriers of CMV infection plus the relevant HLA type.

Per the germline V gene, MNHGY is the CDR1 and SAAAGT is the CDR2. V has 5 bases trimmed and J has 1 base trimmed; junction bases matching no gene number 7. The CDR3 covers 15 residues, taking in both the cysteine and the phenylalanine. The sequence is cut down to CDR3 DNA, 45 bases in frame from base 1. This specimen's treatment or condition label, per the study, means: in vitro stimulation with specific CMV peptide epitopes to enrich CMV-specific T cells. Sequencing was carried out with an Illumina HiSeq 1500. TCRdb took the public reads, trimmed them with fastp at Q25, ran MiXCR for clone calling and kept in-frame beta chains. When rows share a CDR3 protein, they turn into one entry using the most common DNA and genes. This sample has fewer than 650,000 distinct CDR3 sequences in its table, and 40% of those were observed once. Jointly, the top ten make up 40% to 60% of the sample. With regard to this clonotype: Its antigen remains unidentified. The record has no base qualities; no much larger clone is one base away.

The clonotype was recovered from a human donor in good health (CMV status not recorded). Some clones in this sample may be carry-over from other donors' samples. Specimen: cultured PBMCs, collected from culture after CMV antigen stimulation. The V and J segments used are TRBV6-8 and TRBJ1-1, with 7 middle bases fitting TRBD1. The CDR3 protein sequence reads: CASSANGQANTEAFF. In nucleotide form, the sequence is TGTGCCAGCAGTGCAAACGGACAGGCGAACACTGAAGCTTTCTTT.